These 29 T cell receptor beta chains originate from one sample sequenced in a study of OX40 agonist ivuxolimab in advanced cancers. Clones were sequenced by immunoSEQ multiplex PCR, and TCRdb holds only the in-frame ones, with some missing. The table includes 40,000 to 50,000 clones, 75% to 90% detected once. This material consisted of CD4+ or CD8+ T cells sorted from blood, taken in a trial of the OX40 agonist ivuxolimab. Source of these receptors: an adult with an advanced solid tumor such as melanoma, head and neck, liver or kidney cancer.

This clone was seen only once. The chain links TRBV2 to TRBJ2-1, with D possibly TRBD2 on 6 matching bases. The ends were cut back, 4 bases at V and 7 bases at J, with 17 bases in the middle. CDR1 is SNHLY and CDR2 is FYNNEI in the germline V gene. This CDR3 spans 15 amino acids. CDR3 in DNA: TGTGCCAGCAGTGGTACGGGGACTGGTCGTAATGAGCAGTTCTTC. Translation: CASSGTGTGRNEQFF.

This sequence joins TRBV9 and TRBJ2-3; D is undetermined. Trimming removed 0 bases at V and 6 bases at J, with 5 bases between. The CDR3 is 12 amino acids. CDR1 and CDR2 (germline): SGDLS, YYNGEE. DNA of the CDR3: TGTGCCAGCAGCGTAGAAGGGGATACGCAGTATTTT. It yields the protein CASSVEGDTQYF.

V and J are TRBV28 and TRBJ2-2, with D uncertain. The ends were cut back, 2 bases at V and 0 bases at J, with 7 bases in the middle. Germline CDR1 MDHEN, CDR2 SYDVKM. The CDR3 spans 15 residues. The CDR3 here is CASSLTLANTGELFF. The CDR3 DNA reads TGTGCCAGCAGTTTAACCCTAGCGAACACCGGGGAGCTGTTTTTT.

V usage is TRBV28 and J usage is TRBJ1-4; tentatively, D is TRBD1 (5 bases). This CDR3 is 14 amino acids long. V dropped 8 bases and J dropped 6 bases, with 16 bases sitting between them. Germline V gives CDR1 MDHEN, CDR2 SYDVKM. The CDR3: CASRQRGAYEKLFF. CDR3 in DNA: TGTGCCAGCCGCCAGAGGGGCGCGTATGAAAAACTGTTTTTT.

This clone was observed a handful of times. The chain recombines TRBV7-9 with TRBJ2-1; D tentatively reads TRBD1 or TRBD2 (5 bases each). V was trimmed by 7 bases and J by 6 bases, leaving 16 bases between them. CDR3 size: 14 residues. In germline, CDR1 is SEHNR, CDR2 FQNEAQ (reference sequence). This CDR3 reads CASTPSGLANEQFF. CDR3 coding DNA: TGTGCCAGCACCCCCTCGGGGCTAGCCAATGAGCAGTTCTTC.

The chain has TRBV7-8 and TRBJ2-3; 12 bases agree with TRBD1. CDR1 and CDR2 (germline): SGHVS, FQNEAQ. Trimming cost V 5 bases and J 3 bases; bases outside gene matches: 6. This CDR3 has 16 residues. The CDR3: CASSVGQGAWTDTQYF. The DNA of the CDR3 is TGTGCCAGCAGCGTGGGACAGGGGGCTTGGACAGATACGCAGTATTTT.

As DNA, the CDR3 is TGTGCCACCAGCAGAGAGTCGTTCAATGAGCAGTTCTTC. Its translation: CATSRESFNEQFF. The chain couples TRBV15 to TRBJ2-1; D call uncertain. V lost 0 bases and J 6 bases, leaving 6 bases between the germline ends. This CDR3 has 13 residues. Per the germline V gene, CDR1 is LNHNV and CDR2 is YYDKDF (reference sequence).

The rearrangement uses TRBV4-3 and TRBJ1-2, with TRBD1 matching over 11 bases. The CDR3 has 16 amino acids. V was clipped by 0 bases and J by 4 bases; unmatched bases: 4. Germline V CDR1 and CDR2: LGHNA, YSLEER. The CDR3 region has the DNA TGCGCCAGCAGCCAAGATCGGACAGGGGGCAGCTATGGCTACACCTTC. Translated, it gives CASSQDRTGGSYGYTF.

In the case of this clone: The sample carries other DNA sequences with the same CDR3. The rearrangement joins TRBV5-1 to TRBJ2-7, with unresolved D. The CDR3 runs 11 residues. The V end lost 4 bases, the J end lost 3 bases, and 5 bases lay between the germline ends. The germline V gene has CDR1 SGHRS and CDR2 YFSETQ. CDR3 sequence reads: CASSLGYEQYF. DNA for the CDR3: TGCGCCAGCAGCCTCGGCTACGAGCAGTACTTC. The complete variable domain, with remaining parts taken from reference TRBV5-1 and TRBJ2-7, reads KAGVTQTPRYLIKTRGQQVTLSCSPISGHRSVSWYQQTPGQGLQFLFEYFSETQRNKGNFPGRFSGRQFSNSRSEMNVSTLELGDSALYLCASSLGYEQYFGPGTRLTVT.

Only a few counts were recorded for this clone. Different DNA sequences within this sample yield the same CDR3. The chain combines TRBV4-1 with TRBJ1-5; D call uncertain. This CDR3 has 15 residues. Germline loops: CDR1 MGHRA, CDR2 YSYEKL. Trimming took 2 bases from V and 2 from J, leaving 10 bases between them. The CDR3 DNA sequence: TGCGCCAGCAGCCAACGAGATTTGGGCAATCAGCCCCAGCATTTT. It codes for CASSQRDLGNQPQHF.

This chain joins TRBV27 and TRBJ2-2; 7 bases agree with TRBD2. V lost 4 bases and J lost 4; bases outside the gene matches: 6. The CDR3 has 15 residues. CDR1 and CDR2 from the germline V gene are MNHEY and SMNVEV (reference sequence). The CDR3 loop reads CASSWGGLATGELFF. In DNA form, the CDR3 reads TGTGCCAGCAGTTGGGGGGGATTGGCCACCGGGGAGCTGTTTTTT.

The chain has TRBV7-2 and TRBJ1-1; D remains unclear. This CDR3 region has 12 residues. Germline V lookup: CDR1 SGHTA, CDR2 FQGNSA. The V gene lost 1 base and the J gene lost 7 bases, with 7 bases spanning the gap. CDR3 residues: CASSLERGEAFF. In nucleotides, the CDR3 is TGTGCCAGCAGCTTAGAACGTGGTGAAGCTTTCTTT.

J is TRBJ1-4 and V is TRBV10-2; a weak D match, TRBD1 (5 bases). Trimming took off 3 bases at V and 8 bases at J, with 13 bases between the two ends. The germline V gene encodes CDR1 WSHSY and CDR2 SAAADI. CDR3 length: 14 amino acids. The CDR3 nucleotides read TGCGCCAGCAGTGAAGGGGCAGTTAGCGAAAAACTGTTTTTT. Translated: CASSEGAVSEKLFF.

The chain links TRBV13 to TRBJ2-3; D gene unclear. From germline, CDR1 is PRHDT and CDR2 FYEKMQ (reference sequence). CDR3 length: 12 amino acids. Trimming cost V 4 bases and J 6 bases, with 8 bases left between them. The CDR3 DNA sequence: TGTGCCAGCAGCTCGTCTGCGGATACGCAGTATTTT. This encodes CASSSSADTQYF.

The rearrangement links TRBV4-1 to TRBJ2-1; weak D call: TRBD1 (7 bases). Per the germline V gene, CDR1 is MGHRA and CDR2 is YSYEKL. The V gene lost 6 bases and the J gene lost 4 bases, with 16 bases spanning the gap. The CDR3 has 15 amino acids. The CDR3 region has the DNA TGCGCCAGCAGTGAGCGGGCAGGGGGGTACAATGAGCAGTTCTTC. Encoded protein: CASSERAGGYNEQFF.

V gene TRBV4-1 combines with J gene TRBJ2-1; the match to TRBD2 covers 7 bases. V shed 0 bases, J shed 8 bases, and the junction held 10 bases outside the gene matches. CDR1 and CDR2 from the germline V gene are MGHRA and YSYEKL. This CDR3 is built from 16 residues. CDR3 region: CASSQERGGRRDEQFF. The CDR3 DNA reads TGCGCCAGCAGCCAAGAAAGAGGCGGGAGAAGGGATGAGCAGTTCTTC.

This clone came up once. This chain uses TRBV4-1 with TRBJ2-7, with 8 bases fitting TRBD1. The CDR3 has 14 amino acids. CDR1 is MGHRA, CDR2 YSYEKL, per germline. Trimming at V came to 0 bases and at J to 2 bases, leaving 0 bases not matched to a gene. The CDR3 region has the DNA TGCGCCAGCAGCCAAGAGGACAGGGCCTACGAGCAGTACTTC. Translated, it gives CASSQEDRAYEQYF.

The chain is built from TRBV7-6 and TRBJ1-4; the D is unclear. V dropped 4 bases and J dropped 0 bases, with 6 bases sitting between them. The CDR3 has 14 amino acids. Looked up from germline, CDR1 is SGHVS and CDR2 is FNYEAQ. The CDR3 DNA reads as TGTGCCAGCAGCTCCAGGACAACTAATGAAAAACTGTTTTTT. Translated: CASSSRTTNEKLFF.

The V gene is TRBV7-9, the J gene TRBJ2-1; 12 nucleotides agree with TRBD2. Germline V gene data show CDR1 as SEHNR and CDR2 as FQNEAQ (reference sequence). This CDR3 comprises 15 residues. The junction had 7 bases not matched to a gene; V was cut back by 5 bases and J by 8 bases. CDR3 sequence: CASSPDGLAGHEQFF. The CDR3 nucleotides read TGTGCCAGCAGCCCCGATGGACTAGCGGGGCATGAGCAGTTCTTC. Combining the CDR3 with reference TRBV7-9 and TRBJ2-1 gives the whole variable domain DTGVSQNPRHKITKRGQNVTFRCDPISEHNRLYWYRQTLGQGPEFLTYFQNEAQLEKSRLLSDRFSAERPKGSFSTLEIQRTEQGDSAMYLCASSPDGLAGHEQFFGPGTRLTVL.

The chain employs TRBV9 and TRBJ2-3; 8 bases line up with TRBD1. Germline CDR1 and CDR2: SGDLS and YYNGEE. V was pared by 4 bases and J by 2 bases, with 9 bases of the junction left unmatched. The CDR3 is 16 residues long. This chain's CDR3 is CASSPRQGLFTDTQYF. The CDR3, as DNA: TGTGCCAGCAGCCCCCGACAGGGGCTATTCACAGATACGCAGTATTTT.

The chain uses TRBV4-2 and TRBJ2-1; D is perhaps TRBD2 (6 bases). CDR1 and CDR2 from the germline V gene are LGHNA and YNFKEQ. The CDR3 loop spans 13 amino acids. V was cut by 0 bases and J by 8 bases, with 8 bases left in between. CDR3 amino acids: CASSQERRDEQFF. In DNA, the CDR3 is TGTGCCAGCAGCCAAGAGCGGAGGGATGAGCAGTTCTTC.

This clone was recorded only once. V gene TRBV30 combines with J gene TRBJ1-5; the D gene is possibly TRBD1 (5 bases). Per the germline V gene, CDR1 is GTSNPN and CDR2 is SVGIG (reference sequence). CDR3 size: 15 residues. Trimming took off 7 bases at V and 0 bases at J, with 16 bases between the two ends. The CDR3 is CAFQGTDYSNQPQHF. Written as DNA, the CDR3 is TGTGCCTTCCAAGGGACGGACTATAGCAATCAGCCCCAGCATTTT.

The rearrangement links TRBV15 to TRBJ1-1, with D tentatively TRBD1 (6 bases). CDR3 length: 15 amino acids. The ends were cut back, 1 base at V and 4 bases at J, with 13 bases in the middle. Germline CDR1 LNHNV, CDR2 YYDKDF (reference sequence). The CDR3 DNA is TGTGCCACCAGCAGAGGTACAGGGCGCGGCACTGAAGCTTTCTTT. It is translated as CATSRGTGRGTEAFF.

The chain couples TRBV9 to TRBJ1-1, with 7 bases identical to TRBD1. The junction had 5 bases not matched to a gene; V was cut back by 3 bases and J by 0 bases. Germline-derived CDR1 and CDR2 are SGDLS and YYNGEE. The CDR3 totals 15 residues. CDR3 DNA: TGTGCCAGCAGCGCACGACAGGGTATGAACACTGAAGCTTTCTTT. This encodes CASSARQGMNTEAFF.

The rearrangement joins TRBV6-5 to TRBJ1-1, with D maybe TRBD1 (6 bases). The V end was cut by 2 bases, the J end by 8 bases, with 9 bases between. This CDR3 region has 12 residues. Germline values: CDR1 MNHEY, CDR2 SVGAGI. CDR3 residues: CASSYGGTEAFF. As DNA, the CDR3 is TGTGCCAGCAGTTACGGAGGGACAGAAGCTTTCTTT.

The rearrangement joins TRBV5-4 to TRBJ1-6, with D possibly being TRBD1 (5 bases). Trimming left V 1 base short and J 7 bases short, with 12 bases between. CDR1 and CDR2 from the germline V gene are SGHNT and YYREEE (reference sequence). The CDR3 contains 15 residues. Written as DNA, the CDR3 is TGTGCCAGCAGCTTGCAGGGTTATGGGAATTCACCCCTCCACTTT. It is translated as CASSLQGYGNSPLHF.

This chain uses TRBV5-4 with TRBJ2-1; 7 bases fit TRBD2. The germline gives CDR1 SGHNT, CDR2 YYREEE (reference sequence). With V trimmed by 0 bases and J by 14 bases, 5 bases remained unmatched. CDR3 length: 12 residues. The CDR3 is CASSLGASGEFF. CDR3 nucleotides: TGTGCCAGCAGCTTGGGAGCTAGCGGTGAGTTCTTC.

The V gene is TRBV7-2, the J gene TRBJ2-7, with TRBD2 matching over 7 bases. J was trimmed by 2 bases and V by 2 bases; bases with no gene match: 12. This CDR3 has 17 residues. Germline V lookup: CDR1 SGHTA, CDR2 FQGNSA. The CDR3 DNA sequence: TGTGCCAGCAGCTTAATCCCCCGACGAGCGGGACCCTACGAGCAGTACTTC. The encoded protein is CASSLIPRRAGPYEQYF.

This clone was observed once. J is TRBJ2-1 and V is TRBV6-5, with 7 bases lining up with TRBD2. Germline CDR1 and CDR2: MNHEY and SVGAGI. This CDR3 region has 15 residues. The V and J ends lost 3 bases and 6 bases, in that order; junction bases with no gene match: 8. The CDR3 region has the DNA TGTGCCAGCAGTTATGGCGGGAGTCCCTCCAATGAGCAGTTCTTC. This translates into CASSYGGSPSNEQFF.